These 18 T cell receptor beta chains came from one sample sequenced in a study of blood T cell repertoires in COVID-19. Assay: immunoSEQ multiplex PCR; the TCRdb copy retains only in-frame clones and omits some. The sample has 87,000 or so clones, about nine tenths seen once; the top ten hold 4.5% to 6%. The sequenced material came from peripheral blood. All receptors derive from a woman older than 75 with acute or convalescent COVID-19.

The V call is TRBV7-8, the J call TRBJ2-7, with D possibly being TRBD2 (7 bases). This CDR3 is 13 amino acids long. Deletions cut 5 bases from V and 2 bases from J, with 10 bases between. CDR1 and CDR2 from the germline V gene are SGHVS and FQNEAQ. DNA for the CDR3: TGTGCCAGCAGCGGGGGGGCCCCCTACGAGCAGTACTTC. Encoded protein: CASSGGAPYEQYF. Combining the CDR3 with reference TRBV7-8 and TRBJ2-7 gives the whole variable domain GAGVSQSPRYKVAKRGQDVALRCDPISGHVSLFWYQQALGQGPEFLTYFQNEAQLDKSGLPSDRFFAERPEGSVSTLKIQRTQQEDSAVYLCASSGGAPYEQYFGPGTRLTVT.

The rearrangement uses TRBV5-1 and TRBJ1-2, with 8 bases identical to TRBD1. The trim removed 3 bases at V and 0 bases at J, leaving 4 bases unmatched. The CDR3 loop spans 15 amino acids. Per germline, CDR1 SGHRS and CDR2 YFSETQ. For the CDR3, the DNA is TGCGCCAGCAGCTCGGGACAGGCAACTAACTATGGCTACACCTTC. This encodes CASSSGQATNYGYTF.

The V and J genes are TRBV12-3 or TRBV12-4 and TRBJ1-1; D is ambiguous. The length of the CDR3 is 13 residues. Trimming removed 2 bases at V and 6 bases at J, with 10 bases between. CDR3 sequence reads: CASSLTPVPEAFF. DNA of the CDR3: TGTGCCAGCAGTTTAACACCAGTGCCTGAAGCTTTCTTT.

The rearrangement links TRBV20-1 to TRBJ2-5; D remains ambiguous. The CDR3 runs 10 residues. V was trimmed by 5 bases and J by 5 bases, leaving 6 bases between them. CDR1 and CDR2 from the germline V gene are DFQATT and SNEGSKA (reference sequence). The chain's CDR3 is CSAPLETQYF. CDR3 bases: TGCAGTGCTCCTCTGGAGACCCAGTACTTC.

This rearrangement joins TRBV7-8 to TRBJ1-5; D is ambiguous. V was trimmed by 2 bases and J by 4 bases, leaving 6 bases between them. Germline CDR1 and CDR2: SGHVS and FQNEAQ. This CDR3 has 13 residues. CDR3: CASSLRGNQPQHF. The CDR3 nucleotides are TGTGCCAGCAGCTTACGGGGTAATCAGCCCCAGCATTTT.

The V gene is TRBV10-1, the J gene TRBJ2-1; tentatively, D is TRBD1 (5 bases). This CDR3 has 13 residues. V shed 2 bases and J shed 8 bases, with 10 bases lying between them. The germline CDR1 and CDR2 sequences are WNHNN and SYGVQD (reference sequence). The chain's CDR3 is CASSENGADEQFF. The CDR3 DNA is TGCGCCAGCAGTGAGAATGGGGCGGATGAGCAGTTCTTC.

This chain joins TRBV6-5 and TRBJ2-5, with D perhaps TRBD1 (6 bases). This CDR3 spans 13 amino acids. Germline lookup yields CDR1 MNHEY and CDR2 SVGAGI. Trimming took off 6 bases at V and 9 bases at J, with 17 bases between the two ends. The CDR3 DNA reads TGTGCCAGCAGCCCGGACAGAAAGAGGGCCCAGTACTTC. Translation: CASSPDRKRAQYF.

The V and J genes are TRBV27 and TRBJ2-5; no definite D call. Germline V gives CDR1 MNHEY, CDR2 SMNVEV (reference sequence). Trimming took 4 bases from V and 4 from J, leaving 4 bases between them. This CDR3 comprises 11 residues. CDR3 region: CASSYLETQYF. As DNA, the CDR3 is TGTGCCAGCAGTTACTTAGAGACCCAGTACTTC.

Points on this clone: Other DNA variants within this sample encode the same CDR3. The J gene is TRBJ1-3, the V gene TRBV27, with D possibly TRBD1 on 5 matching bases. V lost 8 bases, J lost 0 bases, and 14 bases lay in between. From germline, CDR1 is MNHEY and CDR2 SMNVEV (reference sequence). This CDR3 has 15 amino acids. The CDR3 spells CASRRTGDSGNTIYF. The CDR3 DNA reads TGTGCCAGCCGACGCACGGGGGACTCTGGAAACACCATATATTTT.

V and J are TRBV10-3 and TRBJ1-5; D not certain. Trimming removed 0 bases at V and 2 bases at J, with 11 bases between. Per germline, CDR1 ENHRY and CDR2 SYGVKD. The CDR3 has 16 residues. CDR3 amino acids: CAISESLGGGNQPQHF. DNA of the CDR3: TGTGCCATCAGTGAGTCATTAGGAGGAGGCAATCAGCCCCAGCATTTT.

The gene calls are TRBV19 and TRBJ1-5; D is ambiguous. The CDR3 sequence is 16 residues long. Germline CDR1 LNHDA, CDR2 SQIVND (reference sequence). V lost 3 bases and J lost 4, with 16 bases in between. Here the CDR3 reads CASSIGTDPRNQPQHF. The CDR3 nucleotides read TGTGCCAGTAGTATTGGCACAGACCCTCGGAATCAGCCCCAGCATTTT.

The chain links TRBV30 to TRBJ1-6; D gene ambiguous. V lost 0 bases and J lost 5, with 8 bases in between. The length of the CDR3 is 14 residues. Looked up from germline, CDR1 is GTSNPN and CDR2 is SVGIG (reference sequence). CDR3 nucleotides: TGTGCCTGGAGTGTGGCAGTTAATAATTCACCCCTCCACTTT. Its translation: CAWSVAVNNSPLHF.

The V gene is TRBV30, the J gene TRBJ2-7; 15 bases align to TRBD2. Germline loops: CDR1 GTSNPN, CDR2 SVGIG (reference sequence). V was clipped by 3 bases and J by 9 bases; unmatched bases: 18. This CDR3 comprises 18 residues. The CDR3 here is CAWRPRTSGGGRHTGQYF. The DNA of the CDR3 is TGTGCCTGGAGACCCAGGACTAGCGGGGGGGGCCGACACACAGGGCAGTACTTC. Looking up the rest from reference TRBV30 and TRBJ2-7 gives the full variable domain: SQTIHQWPATLVQPVGSPLSLECTVEGTSNPNLYWYRQAAGRGLQLLFYSVGIGQISSEVPQNLSASRPQDRQFILSSKKLLLSDSGFYLCAWRPRTSGGGRHTGQYFGPGTRLTVT.

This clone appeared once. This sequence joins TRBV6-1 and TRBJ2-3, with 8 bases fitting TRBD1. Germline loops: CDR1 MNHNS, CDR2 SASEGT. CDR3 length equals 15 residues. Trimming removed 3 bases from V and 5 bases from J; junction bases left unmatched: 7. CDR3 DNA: TGTGCCAGCAGTGATTGGACAGGGATCGGAGATACGCAGTATTTT. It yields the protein CASSDWTGIGDTQYF.

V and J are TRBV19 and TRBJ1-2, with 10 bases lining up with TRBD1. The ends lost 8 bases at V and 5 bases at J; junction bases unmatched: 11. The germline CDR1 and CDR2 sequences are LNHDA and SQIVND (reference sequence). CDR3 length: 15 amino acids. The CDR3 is CASATGGAGRYGYTF. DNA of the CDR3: TGTGCCAGTGCGACAGGGGGCGCAGGTCGTTATGGCTACACCTTC.

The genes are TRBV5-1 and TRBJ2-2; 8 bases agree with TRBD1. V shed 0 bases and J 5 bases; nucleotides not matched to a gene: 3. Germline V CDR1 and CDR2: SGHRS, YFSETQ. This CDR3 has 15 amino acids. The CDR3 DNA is TGCGCCAGCAGCTTGGCGACAGGGGAGACCGGGGAGCTGTTTTTT. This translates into CASSLATGETGELFF.

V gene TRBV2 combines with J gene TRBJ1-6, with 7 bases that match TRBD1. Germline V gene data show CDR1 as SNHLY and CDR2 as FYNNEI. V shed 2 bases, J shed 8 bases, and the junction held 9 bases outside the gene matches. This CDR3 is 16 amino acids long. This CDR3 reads CASSELRDSGDSPLHF. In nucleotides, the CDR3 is TGTGCCAGCAGTGAATTAAGGGACAGTGGGGATTCACCCCTCCACTTT. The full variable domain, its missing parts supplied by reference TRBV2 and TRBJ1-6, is EPEVTQTPSHQVTQMGQEVILRCVPISNHLYFYWYRQILGQKVEFLVSFYNNEISEKSEIFDDQFSVERPDGSNFTLKIRSTKLEDSAMYFCASSELRDSGDSPLHFGNGTRLTVT.

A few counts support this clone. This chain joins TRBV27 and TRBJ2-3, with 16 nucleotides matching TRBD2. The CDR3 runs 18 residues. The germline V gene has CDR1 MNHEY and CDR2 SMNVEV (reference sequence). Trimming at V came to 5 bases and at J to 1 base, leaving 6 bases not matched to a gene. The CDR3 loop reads CASSVGLAGGPRTDTQYF. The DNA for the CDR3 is TGTGCCAGCAGTGTGGGACTAGCGGGGGGGCCTCGCACAGATACGCAGTATTTT.